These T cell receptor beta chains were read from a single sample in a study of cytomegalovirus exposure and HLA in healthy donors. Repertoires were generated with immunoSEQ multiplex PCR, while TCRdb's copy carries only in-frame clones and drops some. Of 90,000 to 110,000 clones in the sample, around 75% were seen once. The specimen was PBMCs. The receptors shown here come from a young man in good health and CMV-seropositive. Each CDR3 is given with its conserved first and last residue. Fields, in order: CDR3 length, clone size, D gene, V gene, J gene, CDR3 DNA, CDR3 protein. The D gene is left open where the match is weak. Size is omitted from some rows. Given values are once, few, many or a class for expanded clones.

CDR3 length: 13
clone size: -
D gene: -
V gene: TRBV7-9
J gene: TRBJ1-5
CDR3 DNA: TGTGCCAGCAGCTTAGCGTCGGACGGGGAGTTGAATTTT
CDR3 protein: CASSLASDGELNF

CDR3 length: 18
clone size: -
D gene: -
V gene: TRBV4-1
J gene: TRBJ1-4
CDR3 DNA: TGCGCCAGCAGCCAAGATTCCCCATCAGATACAACTAATGAAAAACTGTTTTTT
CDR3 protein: CASSQDSPSDTTNEKLFF

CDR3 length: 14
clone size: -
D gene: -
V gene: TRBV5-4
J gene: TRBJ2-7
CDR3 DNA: TGTGCCAGCAGTCCGGGGGGCGAACCCTACGAGCAGTACTTC
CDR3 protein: CASSPGGEPYEQYF

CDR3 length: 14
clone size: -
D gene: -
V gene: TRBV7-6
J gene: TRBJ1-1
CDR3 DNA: TGTGCCAGCAGCCCAGGGGCGGGGAACACTGAAGCTTTCTTT
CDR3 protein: CASSPGAGNTEAFF

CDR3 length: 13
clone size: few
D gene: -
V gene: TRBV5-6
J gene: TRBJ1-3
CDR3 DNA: TGTGCCAGCAGCTTCGGACAGGGAAACACCATATATTTT
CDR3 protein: CASSFGQGNTIYF

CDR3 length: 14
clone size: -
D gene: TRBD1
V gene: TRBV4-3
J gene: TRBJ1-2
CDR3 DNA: TGCGCCAGCAGCCCCGGGACAGGACCCTATGGCTACACCTTC
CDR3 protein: CASSPGTGPYGYTF

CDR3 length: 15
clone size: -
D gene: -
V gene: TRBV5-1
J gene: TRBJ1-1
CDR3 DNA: TGCGCCAGCAGCTGGAGTGGGGGCGTAAACACTGAAGCTTTCTTT
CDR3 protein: CASSWSGGVNTEAFF

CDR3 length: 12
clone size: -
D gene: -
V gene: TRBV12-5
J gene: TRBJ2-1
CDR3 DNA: TGTGCTAGTGGACGCACAGGGAATGAGCAGTTCTTC
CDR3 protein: CASGRTGNEQFF

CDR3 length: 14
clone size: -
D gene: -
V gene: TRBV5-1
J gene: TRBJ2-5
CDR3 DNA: TGCGCCAGCAGCACGACTAGTATCCAAGAGACCCAGTACTTC
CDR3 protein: CASSTTSIQETQYF

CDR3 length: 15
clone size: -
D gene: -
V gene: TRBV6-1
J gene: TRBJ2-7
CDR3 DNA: TGTGCCAGCAGGGAAGCGGAAGCGAGCTCCTACGAGCAGTACTTC
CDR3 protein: CASREAEASSYEQYF